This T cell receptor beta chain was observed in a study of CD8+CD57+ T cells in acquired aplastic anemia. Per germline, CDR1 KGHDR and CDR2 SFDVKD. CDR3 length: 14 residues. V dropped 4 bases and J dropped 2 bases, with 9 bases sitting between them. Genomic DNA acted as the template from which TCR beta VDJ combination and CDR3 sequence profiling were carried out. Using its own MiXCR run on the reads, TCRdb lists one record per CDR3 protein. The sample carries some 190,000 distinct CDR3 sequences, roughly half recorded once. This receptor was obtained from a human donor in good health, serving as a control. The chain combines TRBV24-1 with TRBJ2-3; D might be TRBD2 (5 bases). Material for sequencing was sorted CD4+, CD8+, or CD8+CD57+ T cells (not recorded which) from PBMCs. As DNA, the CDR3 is TGTGCCACCAGTGACGCGAGGGCCACAGATACGCAGTATTTT. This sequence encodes CATSDARATDTQYF.